This TCR beta chain was found in a study of vaccination and CD4 T cells after COVID-19. Study-level background: The post-vaccine samples came a median about 77 days after dose two (range 14 to 241).

Study observations and caveats: Convalescent patients' clones that were vaccine-specific were spike mono-reactive in 304 of 307 cases. Among those convalescent, a median around 87% of reactive clones emerged solely post-vaccination.

The study sequenced cultured CD4+ T cell DNA using the Oncomine TCR Beta short-read assay. Cultures of CD4+ T cells served as the source for extracting genomic DNA. TCRdb analysed the PCR reads with MiXCR anew, one entry per CDR3 protein. The sample holds about 9,000 distinct CDR3 sequences; over 35% are singletons and the top ten take 21%. Treatment indicated: approximately 9-day PBMC culture with coronavirus spike peptide pools or control peptides (ViraFEST assay). According to the study, CD4+ T cells from the unexposed donor were gathered ahead of the COVID-19 pandemic (2011-2018). This clonotype came up a few times. What it recognizes is unknown. CDR3 size: 12 residues. Trimming left V 3 bases short and J 8 bases short, with 11 bases between. Germline V gene sequence: CDR1 SGDLS, CDR2 YYNGEE.

The chain employs TRBV9 and TRBJ1-2; D not resolved. The source material was CD4+ T cells from blood, cultured in vitro. The TCR sequence derives from a human donor in good health. CDR3 nucleotide sequence: TGTGCCAGCAGCGGAGAGGGCTGGGGCTACACCTTC. Amino acid sequence: CASSGEGWGYTF.